These T cell receptor beta chains were read from a single sample in a study of cytomegalovirus exposure and HLA in healthy donors. The method was immunoSEQ multiplex PCR; TCRdb's version includes in-frame clones alone and lacks a portion of them. The sample comprises 160,000 or so clones, roughly 76% of which are singletons, and more than 1.2% rests with the top ten. Sequenced input: PBMCs. Source of these receptors: a man between 60 and 70 years old in good health and CMV-seronegative. Each CDR3 is given with its conserved first and last residue. Each record gives: V gene, clone size, D gene, J gene, CDR3 protein, CDR3 DNA. D genes are given only for firm matches. Clone size, where shown, is once, few, many, or a class for clones that have expanded.

v_gene: TRBV4-3; abundance: few; d_gene: TRBD2; j_gene: TRBJ2-7; CDR3aa: CASSQFWTSGGAYEQYF; CDR3nt: TGCGCCAGCAGCCAATTTTGGACTAGCGGGGGGGCCTACGAGCAGTACTTC
v_gene: TRBV19; abundance: NA; d_gene: NA; j_gene: TRBJ1-2; CDR3aa: CASYKERGYTF; CDR3nt: TGTGCCAGTTATAAGGAGAGGGGCTACACCTTC
v_gene: TRBV11-1; abundance: NA; d_gene: NA; j_gene: TRBJ2-3; CDR3aa: CASSSPGTDTQYF; CDR3nt: TGTGCCAGCAGCTCTCCCGGCACAGATACGCAGTATTTT
v_gene: TRBV28; abundance: NA; d_gene: TRBD1; j_gene: TRBJ2-7; CDR3aa: CASTLIPGTGTHEQYF; CDR3nt: TGTGCCAGCACCCTCATTCCCGGGACAGGGACCCACGAGCAGTACTTC
v_gene: TRBV11-2; abundance: NA; d_gene: TRBD1; j_gene: TRBJ1-2; CDR3aa: CASSLLSSRDRGRHYGYTF; CDR3nt: TGTGCCAGCAGCCTCCTAAGCTCCCGGGACAGGGGTCGGCACTATGGCTACACCTTC
v_gene: TRBV30; abundance: NA; d_gene: TRBD1; j_gene: TRBJ1-1; CDR3aa: CAWSEVAGGNTEAFF; CDR3nt: TGTGCCTGGAGTGAGGTAGCAGGGGGCAACACTGAAGCTTTCTTT
v_gene: TRBV7-9; abundance: NA; d_gene: TRBD2; j_gene: TRBJ2-3; CDR3aa: CASSPLAGGEDTQYF; CDR3nt: TGTGCCAGCAGCCCACTAGCGGGAGGCGAAGATACGCAGTATTTT
v_gene: TRBV5-1; abundance: NA; d_gene: NA; j_gene: TRBJ1-6; CDR3aa: CASSLQEGGYSPLHF; CDR3nt: TGCGCCAGCAGCTTGCAGGAGGGTGGGTATTCACCCCTCCACTTT
v_gene: TRBV11-3; abundance: NA; d_gene: NA; j_gene: TRBJ2-5; CDR3aa: CASSRDSQETQYF; CDR3nt: TGTGCCAGCAGCAGGGACTCCCAAGAGACCCAGTACTTC
v_gene: TRBV7-8; abundance: NA; d_gene: NA; j_gene: TRBJ2-7; CDR3aa: CASSPSWRNYEQYF; CDR3nt: TGTGCCAGCAGCCCGTCCTGGAGGAACTACGAGCAGTACTTC
v_gene: TRBV7-8; abundance: NA; d_gene: NA; j_gene: TRBJ1-1; CDR3aa: CASSLGDDFPNTEAFF; CDR3nt: TGTGCCAGCAGCTTAGGAGACGACTTTCCGAACACTGAAGCTTTCTTT
v_gene: TRBV5-1; abundance: NA; d_gene: TRBD2; j_gene: TRBJ2-5; CDR3aa: CASSLGSSGGAVTQYF; CDR3nt: TGCGCCAGCAGCTTGGGGTCAAGCGGGGGGGCCGTGACCCAGTACTTC
v_gene: TRBV19; abundance: NA; d_gene: NA; j_gene: TRBJ2-2; CDR3aa: CASSILVGRGLPGELFF; CDR3nt: TGTGCCAGTAGTATTCTTGTAGGTAGGGGATTACCCGGGGAGCTGTTTTTT
v_gene: TRBV4-1; abundance: NA; d_gene: NA; j_gene: TRBJ2-1; CDR3aa: CASSQDWRDEQFF; CDR3nt: TGCGCCAGCAGCCAAGACTGGAGGGATGAGCAGTTCTTC
v_gene: TRBV5-5; abundance: NA; d_gene: NA; j_gene: TRBJ1-3; CDR3aa: CASSLTVSGNTIYF; CDR3nt: TGTGCCAGCAGCTTGACGGTCTCTGGAAACACCATATATTTT
v_gene: TRBV28; abundance: NA; d_gene: TRBD1; j_gene: TRBJ2-5; CDR3aa: CAARDRGEETQYF; CDR3nt: TGTGCCGCCAGGGACAGGGGTGAAGAGACCCAGTACTTC
v_gene: TRBV10-3; abundance: NA; d_gene: NA; j_gene: TRBJ2-1; CDR3aa: CAISVGVNEQFF; CDR3nt: TGTGCCATCAGTGTCGGGGTCAATGAGCAGTTCTTC
v_gene: TRBV7-9; abundance: once; d_gene: TRBD1; j_gene: TRBJ1-6; CDR3aa: CASSLTGQGNSPLHF; CDR3nt: TGTGCCAGCAGCTTAACGGGACAGGGGAATTCACCCCTCCACTTT
v_gene: TRBV11-1; abundance: NA; d_gene: TRBD2; j_gene: TRBJ2-1; CDR3aa: CASSKSRAGLFYNEQFF; CDR3nt: TGTGCCAGCAGCAAGTCTAGAGCGGGGCTTTTCTACAATGAGCAGTTCTTC
v_gene: TRBV5-1; abundance: NA; d_gene: NA; j_gene: TRBJ2-2; CDR3aa: CASSLSLAMSGELFF; CDR3nt: TGCGCCAGCAGCTTGAGTCTAGCTATGTCCGGGGAGCTGTTTTTT
v_gene: TRBV6-1; abundance: NA; d_gene: NA; j_gene: TRBJ2-3; CDR3aa: CASAYSDTQYF; CDR3nt: TGTGCTAGCGCGTATTCAGATACGCAGTATTTT
v_gene: TRBV4-2; abundance: NA; d_gene: NA; j_gene: TRBJ1-2; CDR3aa: CAGKSGDGYTF; CDR3nt: TGTGCCGGAAAATCAGGGGATGGCTACACCTTC
v_gene: TRBV11-1; abundance: many; d_gene: NA; j_gene: TRBJ1-1; CDR3aa: CASSLAGGSPEAFF; CDR3nt: TGTGCCAGCAGCTTAGCTGGGGGCTCGCCCGAAGCTTTCTTT
v_gene: TRBV5-5; abundance: NA; d_gene: NA; j_gene: TRBJ2-3; CDR3aa: CASSISTDTQYF; CDR3nt: TGTGCCAGCAGCATCTCCACAGATACGCAGTATTTT
v_gene: TRBV18; abundance: NA; d_gene: TRBD2; j_gene: TRBJ2-5; CDR3aa: CASSPIDEPGLADIQETQYF; CDR3nt: TGTGCCAGCTCACCAATAGACGAGCCGGGACTAGCGGACATCCAAGAGACCCAGTACTTC
v_gene: TRBV6-1; abundance: NA; d_gene: TRBD1; j_gene: TRBJ2-3; CDR3aa: CASKRTGITDTQYF; CDR3nt: TGTGCCAGCAAACGGACAGGGATCACAGATACGCAGTATTTT
v_gene: TRBV5-1; abundance: NA; d_gene: NA; j_gene: TRBJ2-5; CDR3aa: CASSLARLETQYF; CDR3nt: TGCGCCAGCAGCTTGGCTAGACTGGAGACCCAGTACTTC
v_gene: TRBV10-3; abundance: NA; d_gene: TRBD1; j_gene: TRBJ2-1; CDR3aa: CAISESALGQGRNNEQFF; CDR3nt: TGTGCCATCAGTGAGTCCGCCCTTGGACAGGGCAGGAACAATGAGCAGTTCTTC
v_gene: TRBV7-9; abundance: NA; d_gene: NA; j_gene: TRBJ2-1; CDR3aa: CASSIRGNEQFF; CDR3nt: TGTGCCAGCAGCATCAGGGGTAATGAGCAGTTCTTC
v_gene: TRBV7-2; abundance: NA; d_gene: TRBD1; j_gene: TRBJ2-7; CDR3aa: CASSLRQGAYEQYF; CDR3nt: TGTGCCAGCAGCCTTCGACAGGGTGCGTACGAGCAGTACTTC
v_gene: TRBV11-3; abundance: NA; d_gene: TRBD1; j_gene: TRBJ2-7; CDR3aa: CASSPGGGVVYF; CDR3nt: TGTGCCAGCAGCCCAGGGGGCGGAGTCGTGTACTTC
v_gene: TRBV27; abundance: NA; d_gene: NA; j_gene: TRBJ2-7; CDR3aa: CASSFGSPGYEQYF; CDR3nt: TGTGCCAGCAGTTTTGGTAGCCCCGGCTACGAGCAGTACTTC
v_gene: TRBV27; abundance: NA; d_gene: TRBD1; j_gene: TRBJ2-5; CDR3aa: CAGSPTGTGGGETQYF; CDR3nt: TGTGCCGGCAGTCCGACCGGGACAGGGGGCGGAGAGACCCAGTACTTC
v_gene: TRBV4-2; abundance: NA; d_gene: TRBD2; j_gene: TRBJ2-4; CDR3aa: CASSQALGTSLAPVAKNIQYF; CDR3nt: TGTGCCAGCAGCCAAGCACTAGGGACTAGTTTGGCGCCCGTAGCCAAAAACATTCAGTACTTC
v_gene: TRBV9; abundance: NA; d_gene: NA; j_gene: TRBJ2-3; CDR3aa: CASSLYGLGGRTDTQYF; CDR3nt: TGTGCCAGCAGTCTTTATGGGTTGGGCGGGCGCACAGATACGCAGTATTTT
v_gene: TRBV18; abundance: NA; d_gene: TRBD1; j_gene: TRBJ1-1; CDR3aa: CASSPRTGVMNTEAFF; CDR3nt: TGTGCCAGCTCACCGAGGACAGGTGTCATGAACACTGAAGCTTTCTTT
v_gene: TRBV30; abundance: few; d_gene: NA; j_gene: TRBJ1-6; CDR3aa: CAWSVNYGGDSPLHF; CDR3nt: TGTGCCTGGAGCGTCAACTATGGAGGGGATTCACCCCTCCACTTT
v_gene: TRBV30; abundance: NA; d_gene: NA; j_gene: TRBJ2-5; CDR3aa: CAWSHTIRSTSRRETQYF; CDR3nt: TGTGCCTGGAGCCACACCATCAGATCGACTAGTAGGCGAGAGACCCAGTACTTC
v_gene: TRBV9; abundance: NA; d_gene: TRBD2; j_gene: TRBJ2-5; CDR3aa: CASSVSAFTSGGPYF; CDR3nt: TGTGCCAGCAGCGTATCCGCGTTTACTAGCGGCGGCCCGTACTTC
v_gene: TRBV19; abundance: NA; d_gene: TRBD1; j_gene: TRBJ1-1; CDR3aa: CASSMRRTGGGLLSALF; CDR3nt: TGTGCCAGTAGTATGCGCCGGACAGGGGGCGGACTCTTGTCAGCTCTCTTT
v_gene: TRBV7-8; abundance: NA; d_gene: TRBD2; j_gene: TRBJ2-7; CDR3aa: CASSWVVAGASYEQYF; CDR3nt: TGTGCCAGCAGCTGGGTTGTAGCGGGAGCAAGCTACGAGCAGTACTTC
v_gene: TRBV29-1; abundance: few; d_gene: NA; j_gene: TRBJ2-3; CDR3aa: CSGQLSTDTQYF; CDR3nt: TGCAGCGGCCAACTAAGCACAGATACGCAGTATTTT
v_gene: TRBV23-1; abundance: NA; d_gene: TRBD1; j_gene: TRBJ1-5; CDR3aa: CASSQPAGGGSNQPQHF; CDR3nt: TGCGCCAGCAGTCAACCTGCAGGGGGAGGTAGCAATCAGCCCCAGCATTTT
v_gene: TRBV5-4; abundance: few; d_gene: NA; j_gene: TRBJ2-3; CDR3aa: CASSLPRTDTQYF; CDR3nt: TGTGCCAGCAGCCTACCCCGCACAGATACGCAGTATTTT
v_gene: TRBV4-2; abundance: NA; d_gene: NA; j_gene: TRBJ1-2; CDR3aa: CASSQTQGGYTF; CDR3nt: TGTGCCAGCAGCCAGACACAGGGCGGCTACACCTTC
v_gene: TRBV2; abundance: NA; d_gene: NA; j_gene: TRBJ2-3; CDR3aa: CASGSGGATDTQYF; CDR3nt: TGTGCCAGTGGGAGTGGGGGGGCGACAGATACGCAGTATTTT
v_gene: TRBV7-9; abundance: few; d_gene: TRBD1; j_gene: TRBJ1-2; CDR3aa: CASSQTAGGNYGYTF; CDR3nt: TGTGCCAGCAGCCAAACGGCAGGGGGTAACTATGGCTACACCTTC
v_gene: TRBV5-4; abundance: NA; d_gene: TRBD1; j_gene: TRBJ2-7; CDR3aa: CAGSQEDRGLYEQYF; CDR3nt: TGTGCCGGCAGCCAAGAGGACAGGGGCTTGTACGAGCAGTACTTC
v_gene: TRBV19; abundance: NA; d_gene: TRBD1; j_gene: TRBJ2-7; CDR3aa: CASSTRPGTGGYEQYF; CDR3nt: TGTGCCAGTAGTACAAGACCCGGGACAGGGGGGTACGAGCAGTACTTC
v_gene: TRBV27; abundance: few; d_gene: TRBD1; j_gene: TRBJ1-2; CDR3aa: CASSLAPPASIRDRGRAGYGYTF; CDR3nt: TGTGCCAGCAGTTTGGCCCCCCCGGCGTCCATACGGGACAGGGGAAGGGCAGGCTATGGCTACACCTTC
v_gene: TRBV11-2; abundance: few; d_gene: TRBD2; j_gene: TRBJ2-1; CDR3aa: CASRSLREGLNEQFF; CDR3nt: TGTGCCAGCAGGTCACTGAGGGAGGGCCTTAATGAGCAGTTCTTC
v_gene: TRBV7-9; abundance: NA; d_gene: NA; j_gene: TRBJ1-5; CDR3aa: CASSLDGGDQPQHF; CDR3nt: TGTGCCAGCAGCTTAGACGGGGGGGATCAGCCCCAGCATTTT
v_gene: TRBV7-9; abundance: NA; d_gene: NA; j_gene: TRBJ1-2; CDR3aa: CSSSLGGSQANYGYTF; CDR3nt: TGTTCCAGCAGCTTGGGCGGGAGTCAGGCTAACTATGGCTACACCTTC
v_gene: TRBV7-9; abundance: once; d_gene: NA; j_gene: TRBJ2-2; CDR3aa: CSSRSSPGQPNTGELFF; CDR3nt: TGTTCCAGCAGGTCCTCCCCAGGACAGCCGAACACCGGGGAGCTGTTTTTT
v_gene: TRBV9; abundance: NA; d_gene: TRBD1; j_gene: TRBJ1-3; CDR3aa: CASSVADRGYGNTIYF; CDR3nt: TGTGCCAGCAGCGTAGCCGACAGGGGCTATGGAAACACCATATATTTT